A single sample is the source of the 11 T cell receptor beta chains below, sequenced in a study of T cells in Graves' hyperthyroidism and ophthalmopathy. What was amplified from RNA transcripts were TCR beta CDR3 regions. Researchers ran a first-round RT-PCR on the TCR CDR3 using the HTBI primer set. TCRdb redid the calling of the multiplex PCR reads with MiXCR, one entry per CDR3 protein. The sample lists some 770,000 distinct CDR3 sequences; roughly 15% were seen once. Specimen: blood. These TCRs come from a young man with Graves' hyperthyroidism.

CDR3 protein: CASSITVNEQFF. The CDR3 DNA reads as TGTGCCAGTAGTATAACAGTCAATGAGCAGTTCTTC. This sequence joins TRBV19 and TRBJ2-1; D not resolved. The V and J ends lost 2 bases and 6 bases respectively, with 5 bases between them. CDR3 length: 12 amino acids. Looked up from germline, CDR1 is LNHDA and CDR2 is SQIVND (reference sequence).

There are a few counts of this clonotype. V and J are TRBV6-2 or TRBV6-3 and TRBJ2-7, with TRBD1 matching over 7 bases. V was clipped by 2 bases and J by 2 bases; unmatched bases: 9. The CDR3 has 16 amino acids. Germline V CDR1 and CDR2: MNHEY, SVGEGT. CDR3 in amino acids: CASSYVSDRATYEQYF. In DNA form, the CDR3 reads TGTGCCAGCAGTTACGTTTCCGACAGGGCCACCTACGAGCAGTACTTC.

This clonotype was observed a few times. This chain joins TRBV24-1 and TRBJ2-1; TRBD1 is a possible D gene (6 bases). Per germline, CDR1 KGHDR and CDR2 SFDVKD. The V end lost 4 bases, the J end lost 5 bases, and 17 bases lay between the germline ends. CDR3 length equals 16 residues. CDR3 DNA: TGTGCCACCAGTGACAGCACAGGGAGCTTAAACAATGAGCAGTTCTTC. This codes for CATSDSTGSLNNEQFF.

The chain has TRBV6-1 and TRBJ1-4; TRBD1 matches at 7 bases. Germline trimming cut 2 bases from V and 0 bases from J; bases unmatched to any gene: 3. This CDR3 contains 16 residues. From germline, CDR1 is MNHNS and CDR2 SASEGT. The CDR3 protein is CASSERDRTTNEKLFF. Written as DNA, the CDR3 is TGTGCCAGCAGTGAAAGGGACAGAACAACTAATGAAAAACTGTTTTTT.

In this sample, this clonotype turned up many times. The CDR3 loop reads CASSTSGPSYNEQFF. The CDR3 DNA reads TGTGCCAGCAGTACTAGCGGGCCCTCCTACAATGAGCAGTTCTTC. The chain employs TRBV2 and TRBJ2-1; 9 bases map to TRBD2. Germline CDR1 and CDR2: SNHLY and FYNNEI. The CDR3 has 15 amino acids. Trimming took 5 bases from V and 0 from J; bases not matched to a gene: 2.

This rearrangement joins TRBV7-2 to TRBJ2-4, with 7 bases lining up with TRBD1. Germline CDR1 SGHTA, CDR2 FQGNSA. The CDR3 runs to 16 residues. The trim removed 5 bases at V and 1 base at J, leaving 8 bases unmatched. CDR3 region: CASSPGQVFAKNIQYF. The CDR3 DNA is TGTGCCAGCAGCCCCGGACAGGTTTTTGCCAAAAACATTCAGTACTTC.

This clonotype has a handful of counts. The chain has TRBV6-2 or TRBV6-3 and TRBJ2-7; possibly TRBD2 for D (6 bases). Trimming took off 0 bases at V and 4 bases at J, with 16 bases between the two ends. Germline V gives CDR1 MNHEY, CDR2 SVGEGT. CDR3 length: 16 residues. This CDR3 reads CASSYSTIAGTYEQYF. DNA for the CDR3: TGTGCCAGCAGTTACTCCACGATCGCGGGAACTTACGAGCAGTACTTC.

Only a few counts were recorded for this clonotype. The CDR3 DNA is TGTGCCAGCAGCCCACAGGGCTGGTACCAAGAGACCCAGTACTTC. Residues: CASSPQGWYQETQYF. The rearrangement joins TRBV3-1 to TRBJ2-5; weak D call: TRBD1 (6 bases). There are 15 residues in the CDR3. V shed 4 bases and J shed 0 bases, with 12 bases lying between them. Germline lookup yields CDR1 LGHDT and CDR2 YNNKEL (reference sequence).

This clonotype was seen only a few times. The chain combines TRBV3-1 with TRBJ1-1; the D is unclear. The CDR3 is 14 amino acids. The germline V gene encodes CDR1 LGHDT and CDR2 YNNKEL (reference sequence). V was trimmed by 0 bases and J by 8 bases, leaving 13 bases between them. CDR3 protein: CASSQDRGIREAFF. In nucleotides, the CDR3 is TGTGCCAGCAGCCAAGATCGGGGTATTCGGGAAGCTTTCTTT.

The table lists this clonotype with a few counts. The chain is built from TRBV20-1 and TRBJ2-2; possibly TRBD1 for D (6 bases). Germline V gene lookup returns CDR1 DFQATT and CDR2 SNEGSKA (reference sequence). Trimming took off 3 bases at V and 5 bases at J, with 16 bases between the two ends. The CDR3 is made up of 15 amino acids. The CDR3 DNA reads as TGCAGTGCTAGGGCCCCAGGGGTGGGGACCGGGGAGCTGTTTTTT. Translation gives CSARAPGVGTGELFF.

This clonotype has more than one count but fewer than ten. This rearrangement joins TRBV9 to TRBJ2-2; D gene uncertain. Germline CDR1 and CDR2: SGDLS and YYNGEE. This CDR3 region has 13 residues. V was shortened by 7 bases and J by 1 base, with 8 bases between the two germline ends. The CDR3 loop is CASGVRNTGELFF. CDR3 DNA: TGTGCCAGCGGGGTTAGGAACACCGGGGAGCTGTTTTTT.